The text below deals with one T cell receptor (beta chain). The assay, immunoSEQ v3.0, was run at survey level. Some clones are missing from TCRdb's copy, which holds only in-frame ones; the method was immunoSEQ multiplex PCR. The repertoire holds 15,000 to 20,000 clones, approximately 78% seen once, with 18% in the top ten. This sample was included in a study of long-term antiretroviral therapy in people with HIV. Germline V gives CDR1 ENHRY, CDR2 SYGVKD. This CDR3 spans 13 amino acids. V was trimmed by 6 bases and J by 6 bases, leaving 12 bases between them. This chain uses TRBV10-3 with TRBJ1-5; perhaps TRBD1 as D (5 bases). The starting material was unsorted PBMCs, obtained 0.6 years after starting antiretroviral therapy. The clonotype comes from a woman under 30 with HIV. This CDR3 is CAIRRDLSQPQHF. The CDR3 DNA follows: TGTGCCATCAGGCGGGACTTAAGTCAGCCCCAGCATTTT.